One sample yielded the 9 T cell receptor beta chains listed below, sequenced in a study of CD8 T cells in Susac syndrome. Random hexamers were used to reverse transcribe an amount of roughly 0.5 to 1 ug RNA. TCRdb re-analysed the immunoSEQ multiplex PCR reads in MiXCR, keeping a single row per CDR3 protein. The table records roughly 120,000 distinct CDR3 sequences, less than 97% of them present only once. Sequenced material: CD4+ T cells from PBMCs. The receptors were sampled from a human donor in good health.

This chain links TRBV7-9 with TRBJ1-6; TRBD1 aligns across 8 bases. V shed 8 bases and J 5 bases; nucleotides not matched to a gene: 5. Germline V gene lookup returns CDR1 SEHNR and CDR2 FQNEAQ (reference sequence). The CDR3 extends over 14 amino acids. Written as DNA, the CDR3 is TGTGCCAGCCGCCGGGGACAGGATAATTCACCCCTCCACTTT. Translated, it gives CASRRGQDNSPLHF.

This clonotype was counted once. V usage is TRBV14 and J usage is TRBJ2-5; D remains unclear. This CDR3 spans 14 amino acids. Germline V lookup: CDR1 SGHDN, CDR2 FVKESK. The V end lost 5 bases, the J end lost 1 base, and 11 bases lay between the germline ends. The CDR3 DNA is TGTGCCAGCAGCTGGCATTGGCCCCAAGAGACCCAGTACTTC. This gives the protein CASSWHWPQETQYF.

The chain combines TRBV3-1 with TRBJ1-2; 7 bases are a match to TRBD1. The length of the CDR3 is 14 residues. The ends lost 3 bases at V and 8 bases at J; junction bases unmatched: 9. Germline V lookup: CDR1 LGHDT, CDR2 YNNKEL (reference sequence). CDR3 in DNA: TGTGCCAGCAGCCACGACAGGGCGACTAGCGGCTACACCTTC. This codes for CASSHDRATSGYTF.

The chain has TRBV20-1 and TRBJ2-7; perhaps TRBD2 as D (6 bases). V lost 3 bases, J lost 3 bases, and 12 bases lay in between. The CDR3 loop spans 13 amino acids. The germline V gene encodes CDR1 DFQATT and CDR2 SNEGSKA (reference sequence). Written as DNA, the CDR3 is TGCAGTGCTAGGTACCGGGGGAACTACGAGCAGTACTTC. Protein: CSARYRGNYEQYF.

The chain couples TRBV7-9 to TRBJ2-7; 10 positions match TRBD2. Germline CDR1 SEHNR, CDR2 FQNEAQ (reference sequence). The CDR3 sequence is 17 residues long. The V and J ends lost 0 bases and 0 bases, in that order; junction bases with no gene match: 5. The CDR3 reads CASSLAPQRGGSYEQYF. The CDR3, as DNA: TGTGCCAGCAGCTTAGCGCCTCAGCGGGGGGGCTCCTACGAGCAGTACTTC. Complete variable domain (other parts from reference TRBV7-9 and TRBJ2-7): DTGVSQNPRHKITKRGQNVTFRCDPISEHNRLYWYRQTLGQGPEFLTYFQNEAQLEKSRLLSDRFSAERPKGSFSTLEIQRTEQGDSAMYLCASSLAPQRGGSYEQYFGPGTRLTVT.

This chain uses TRBV11-2 with TRBJ2-2, with no clear D. Germline-derived CDR1 and CDR2 are SGHAT and FQNNGV. V was shortened by 4 bases and J by 3 bases, with 9 bases between the two germline ends. The CDR3 contains 14 residues. The CDR3 nucleotides are TGTGCCAGCAGCTCACGGTTGGACACCGGGGAGCTGTTTTTT. It translates to CASSSRLDTGELFF.

The gene calls are TRBV6-2 or TRBV6-3 and TRBJ2-7; no clear D gene. The V end lost 0 bases, the J end lost 7 bases, and 10 bases lay between the germline ends. CDR1 and CDR2 (germline): MNHEY, SVGEGT. The length of the CDR3 is 13 residues. DNA for the CDR3: TGTGCCAGCAGTTACTCGAGGCTGAGGGAGCAGTACTTC. Protein product: CASSYSRLREQYF.

This chain links TRBV12-5 with TRBJ2-2; D is ambiguous. The germline V and J ends were trimmed by 6 bases and 5 bases, with 7 bases remaining between them. The germline V gene encodes CDR1 LGHNT and CDR2 FRNRAP. The CDR3 loop spans 12 amino acids. The CDR3 loop is CASGRETGELFF. Written as DNA, the CDR3 is TGTGCTAGTGGAAGGGAAACCGGGGAGCTGTTTTTT.

This rearrangement joins TRBV29-1 to TRBJ2-6, with D possibly matching TRBD1 (6 bases). The CDR3 has 17 residues. The ends were cut back, 4 bases at V and 0 bases at J, with 16 bases in the middle. The V gene's germline CDR1 is SQVTM and CDR2 ANQGSEA. The CDR3: CSVGWTAPSSGANVLTF. The CDR3 DNA sequence: TGCAGCGTTGGTTGGACAGCACCGAGCTCTGGGGCCAACGTCCTGACTTTC.